The 10 T cell receptor beta chains in this list originate from one sample, sequenced in a study of T cell responses to AZD1222 COVID-19 vaccine. Using immunoSEQ multiplex PCR, the repertoire was profiled, and TCRdb retains in-frame clones only, with some absent. This table holds 90,000 to 130,000 clones, 86% found once. The specimen comprised peripheral blood, sampled on day 0 of AZD1222 vaccination. The origin of the receptors is an adult in good health.

This clone appeared a single time. The chain employs TRBV10-3 and TRBJ2-6, with D perhaps given as TRBD1 or TRBD2 (5 bases each). V lost 0 bases, J lost 2 bases, and 8 bases lay in between. CDR1 is ENHRY, CDR2 SYGVKD, per germline. CDR3 length: 16 amino acids. CDR3 DNA: TGTGCCATCAGTGAGTCGAGGGGAACTGGGGCCAACGTCCTGACTTTC. It specifies CAISESRGTGANVLTF.

This rearrangement joins TRBV27 to TRBJ1-2; D is possibly TRBD1 (5 bases). Trimming removed 6 bases from V and 6 bases from J, with 20 bases in between. The CDR3 contains 15 residues. CDR1 and CDR2 (germline): MNHEY, SMNVEV (reference sequence). CDR3 bases: TGTGCCAGCAGCCGATACGCGACAGATTCACATGGCTACACCTTC. It encodes CASSRYATDSHGYTF.

The chain has TRBV6-6 and TRBJ1-4, with D possibly matching TRBD1 (6 bases). Trimming pared 5 bases from V and 5 bases from J, leaving 15 bases between. This CDR3 has 15 amino acids. Germline V lookup: CDR1 MNHNY, CDR2 SVGAGI (reference sequence). The CDR3 region is CASSGKDRLNEKLFF. CDR3 DNA: TGTGCCAGCAGTGGAAAGGACAGACTAAATGAAAAACTGTTTTTT.

The V and J genes are TRBV19 and TRBJ1-2; TRBD1 aligns across 10 bases. The CDR3 extends over 16 amino acids. The germline V gene encodes CDR1 LNHDA and CDR2 SQIVND (reference sequence). The V and J ends lost 7 bases and 6 bases, in that order; junction bases with no gene match: 14. This CDR3 reads CASNPQTPGTGDGYTF. DNA for the CDR3: TGTGCCAGTAACCCACAAACGCCCGGGACAGGGGATGGCTACACCTTC. Full variable domain (missing parts from reference TRBV19 and TRBJ1-2): DGGITQSPKYLFRKEGQNVTLSCEQNLNHDAMYWYRQDPGQGLRLIYYSQIVNDFQKGDIAEGYSVSREKKESFPLTVTSAQKNPTAFYLCASNPQTPGTGDGYTFGSGTRLTVV.

The chain uses TRBV5-1 and TRBJ1-2; D is possibly TRBD1 (6 bases). V dropped 3 bases and J dropped 3 bases, with 9 bases sitting between them. CDR1 SGHRS and CDR2 YFSETQ come from the germline V gene. This CDR3 contains 13 residues. The CDR3 DNA reads as TGCGCCAGCAGCTCGGGGGGCGACTATGGCTACACCTTC. Encoded protein: CASSSGGDYGYTF.

The chain is built from TRBV9 and TRBJ1-1, with 10 bases that match TRBD1. Germline V gene data show CDR1 as SGDLS and CDR2 as YYNGEE. The CDR3 is made up of 15 amino acids. V lost 5 bases to trimming and J lost 5 bases; unmatched junction nucleotides: 9. CDR3 region: CASRDPGQGETEAFF. In DNA form, the CDR3 reads TGTGCCAGCAGAGACCCCGGACAGGGGGAGACTGAAGCTTTCTTT.

V is TRBV14 and J is TRBJ1-1; D possibly corresponds to TRBD1 (6 bases). V was trimmed by 4 bases and J by 3 bases, leaving 9 bases between them. Germline lookup yields CDR1 SGHDN and CDR2 FVKESK. This CDR3 has 13 residues. The CDR3 here is CASSRGRDTEAFF. The CDR3, as DNA: TGTGCCAGCAGCCGGGGGCGGGACACTGAAGCTTTCTTT.

V usage is TRBV6-2 or TRBV6-3 and J usage is TRBJ2-7; D unclear. Germline CDR1 and CDR2: MNHEY and SVGEGT. There are 12 residues in the CDR3. Trimming stripped 5 bases from V and 4 bases from J, with 9 bases between. The CDR3 region has the DNA TGTGCCAGCAGTCAATCAGAGTACGAGCAGTACTTC. Its translation: CASSQSEYEQYF.

The J gene is TRBJ1-6, the V gene TRBV3-1 (or the pseudogene TRBV3-2); D not certain. This CDR3 contains 14 residues. Looked up from germline, CDR1 is LGHDT and CDR2 is YNNKEL (reference sequence). The V gene lost 2 bases and the J gene lost 7 bases, with 9 bases spanning the gap. The CDR3 sequence is CASSQSEGNSPLHF. For the CDR3, the DNA is TGTGCCAGCAGCCAATCGGAGGGAAATTCACCCCTCCACTTT.

The rearrangement links TRBV6-5 to TRBJ1-1, with 7 bases fitting TRBD1. This CDR3 region has 13 residues. CDR1 is MNHEY, CDR2 SVGAGI, per germline. The J segment lost 8 bases and the V segment lost 5 bases, leaving 8 bases of the junction unmatched. Here the CDR3 DNA reads TGTGCCAGCAGTCTGGGTGGACAGGAGGAAGCTTTCTTT. Translation: CASSLGGQEEAFF.